The 25 T cell receptor beta chains below were found in one sample sequenced in a study of shared clonotypes between healthy human individuals. The assay was immunoSEQ multiplex PCR, and TCRdb's table has in-frame clones only and misses some. The data show approximately 2,300,000 clones, with around 90% seen just once and 0.3% to 0.45% held by the top ten. Sequenced input: naive CD4+ T cells from PBMCs. The subset here: CD45RA+ positively selected. The receptors stem from a man between 18 and 29 years old in good health. Some clones in this sample may be carry-over from other donors' samples.

Notes on this clone: This sample also contains other DNA sequences that code for the same CDR3. The chain links TRBV5-1 to TRBJ1-1, with D unresolved. Germline-derived CDR1 and CDR2 are SGHRS and YFSETQ. The CDR3 length is 14 residues. Trimming stripped 0 bases from V and 1 base from J, with 7 bases between. CDR3 bases: TGCGCCAGCAGCTTGGCCCGACAGAACACTGAAGCTTTCTTT. Translated, it gives CASSLARQNTEAFF.

This rearrangement joins TRBV15 to TRBJ2-2, with D perhaps being TRBD1 or TRBD2 (5 bases each). Trimming cost V 0 bases and J 5 bases, with 13 bases left between them. Germline V lookup: CDR1 LNHNV, CDR2 YYDKDF (reference sequence). The CDR3 contains 16 residues. The CDR3 sequence is CATSRDWGFDTGELFF. CDR3 sequence (DNA): TGTGCCACCAGCAGAGATTGGGGGTTTGATACCGGGGAGCTGTTTTTT.

Written as DNA, the CDR3 is TGTGCCAGCAGTTTAGTGGCTCGAAACGTCTACGAGCAGTACTTC. This encodes CASSLVARNVYEQYF. The rearrangement joins TRBV27 to TRBJ2-7; the D is unclear. The CDR3 consists of 15 residues. V lost 2 bases and J 3 bases, leaving 14 bases between the germline ends. Germline loops: CDR1 MNHEY, CDR2 SMNVEV (reference sequence).

The chain carries TRBV28 and TRBJ1-1; D gene uncertain. V lost 1 base, J lost 5 bases, and 8 bases lay in between. The germline gives CDR1 MDHEN, CDR2 SYDVKM. The CDR3 sequence is 13 residues long. CDR3 DNA: TGTGCCAGCAGTTTATTTAGAGGGACTGAAGCTTTCTTT. It specifies CASSLFRGTEAFF.

The CDR3 DNA sequence: TGCGCCAGCAGCCCCGAACTAGCGGGAGCGTTGTACGAGCAGTACTTC. It specifies CASSPELAGALYEQYF. The chain combines TRBV4-3 with TRBJ2-7; 11 nucleotides align to TRBD2. CDR3 length: 16 residues. V dropped 4 bases and J dropped 4; count of bases not matched to a gene: 9. Per germline, CDR1 LGHNA and CDR2 YSLEER.

This clone was picked up one time. V and J are TRBV11-2 and TRBJ2-2, with TRBD1 identical over 7 bases. The germline CDR1 and CDR2 sequences are SGHAT and FQNNGV. Trimming at V came to 3 bases and at J to 2 bases, leaving 9 bases not matched to a gene. The CDR3 contains 17 residues. DNA of the CDR3: TGTGCCAGCAGCTTCTATGGGACAGATTCAAACACCGGGGAGCTGTTTTTT. This encodes CASSFYGTDSNTGELFF.

The chain recombines TRBV19 with TRBJ1-2, with D uncertain. The CDR3 is 11 amino acids. CDR1 and CDR2 from the germline V gene are LNHDA and SQIVND (reference sequence). V was cut by 5 bases and J by 7 bases, with 8 bases left in between. Written as DNA, the CDR3 is TGTGCCAGTAGTCTGTGGGGTGGCTACACCTTC. Translation gives CASSLWGGYTF.

The chain joins TRBV7-2 to TRBJ2-7, with 8 bases matching TRBD1. Germline V gene sequence: CDR1 SGHTA, CDR2 FQGNSA. V dropped 4 bases and J dropped 2; count of bases not matched to a gene: 4. The CDR3 contains 14 residues. CDR3 sequence reads: CASSSQQGAYEQYF. CDR3 coding DNA: TGTGCCAGCAGCTCCCAACAGGGGGCCTACGAGCAGTACTTC.

The V call is TRBV4-2, the J call TRBJ2-1, with 7 bases fitting TRBD2. V gave up 4 bases and J gave up 7 bases; unmatched junction bases: 4. Germline V CDR1 and CDR2: LGHNA, YNFKEQ. The CDR3 covers 13 residues. The CDR3: CASSRMGGNEQFF. DNA of the CDR3: TGTGCCAGCAGCCGGATGGGAGGGAATGAGCAGTTCTTC.

J is TRBJ2-2 and V is TRBV5-1, with 8 positions matching TRBD2. Trimming cost V 7 bases and J 3 bases; bases outside gene matches: 11. Germline V gene lookup returns CDR1 SGHRS and CDR2 YFSETQ. This CDR3 is 16 amino acids long. Here the CDR3 reads CASASPGGRHTGELFF. DNA for the CDR3: TGCGCCAGCGCCTCCCCTGGCGGGAGGCACACCGGGGAGCTGTTTTTT.

The CDR3 protein is CASSETSGRASIEQFF. The DNA for the CDR3 is TGTGCCAGCAGTGAGACTAGCGGGAGGGCCAGTATTGAGCAGTTCTTC. The V and J genes are TRBV2 and TRBJ2-1, with 14 bases lining up with TRBD2. This CDR3 has 16 amino acids. The V gene's germline CDR1 is SNHLY and CDR2 FYNNEI. Losses at the gene ends were 3 bases for V and 9 bases for J; bases not matched to a gene: 7.

The chain has TRBV29-1 and TRBJ2-2, with 9 bases lining up with TRBD2. This CDR3 spans 15 amino acids. With V trimmed by 4 bases and J by 5 bases, 8 bases remained unmatched. Germline CDR1 SQVTM, CDR2 ANQGSEA. The CDR3 coding sequence is TGCAGCGTTGTGGGCGGGAGGGCCGTTACCGGGGAGCTGTTTTTT. Its protein product is CSVVGGRAVTGELFF.

This clone was counted only a few times. V and J are TRBV7-8 and TRBJ1-1; 9 bases agree with TRBD1. The CDR3 runs 13 residues. Germline loops: CDR1 SGHVS, CDR2 FQNEAQ. The ends lost 5 bases at V and 10 bases at J; junction bases unmatched: 8. The CDR3 coding sequence is TGTGCCAGCAGCGGGGACAGGGCCGAAAGAGCTTTCTTT. Protein product: CASSGDRAERAFF.

The gene calls are TRBV27 and TRBJ2-1; 14 nucleotides agree with TRBD2. Germline V gene sequence: CDR1 MNHEY, CDR2 SMNVEV (reference sequence). With V trimmed by 3 bases and J by 0 bases, 4 bases remained unmatched. The CDR3 is made up of 18 amino acids. The CDR3 loop is CASSFRLAGGNSYNEQFF. In DNA, the CDR3 is TGTGCCAGCAGTTTTCGACTAGCGGGAGGGAACTCCTACAATGAGCAGTTCTTC.

The chain links TRBV4-3 to TRBJ2-1; 8 nucleotides line up with TRBD1. The V and J ends lost 1 base and 4 bases, in that order; junction bases with no gene match: 18. Germline CDR1 is LGHNA and CDR2 is YSLEER. The CDR3 is 20 residues long. The CDR3 nucleotides are TGCGCCAGCAGCCAAGTCGGGTCCAGGGGGCTACTGATGAGATACAATGAGCAGTTCTTC. It translates to CASSQVGSRGLLMRYNEQFF.

This rearrangement joins TRBV5-1 to TRBJ2-3; 7 nucleotides match TRBD2. The V and J ends lost 0 bases and 2 bases, in that order; junction bases with no gene match: 9. CDR1 is SGHRS and CDR2 is YFSETQ in the germline V gene. The CDR3 contains 17 residues. CDR3 region: CASSLGQGGRVTDTQYF. Here the CDR3 DNA reads TGCGCCAGCAGCTTGGGTCAGGGCGGGAGAGTCACAGATACGCAGTATTTT.

The chain is built from TRBV18 and TRBJ2-3, with a tentative D call TRBD1 (7 bases). Germline V gives CDR1 KGHSH, CDR2 LQKENI. V was cut by 4 bases and J by 6 bases, with 20 bases left in between. The CDR3 has 16 residues. CDR3 loop: CASSRVEGAGSDTQYF. The DNA for the CDR3 is TGTGCCAGCTCACGAGTGGAGGGGGCGGGTTCCGATACGCAGTATTTT.

This chain links TRBV11-2 with TRBJ2-7, with D hard to call. Trimming cost V 4 bases and J 0 bases, with 7 bases left between them. This CDR3 contains 13 residues. Germline-derived CDR1 and CDR2 are SGHAT and FQNNGV. For the CDR3, the DNA is TGTGCCAGCAGCTGGGGATTCTCCTACGAGCAGTACTTC. Its protein product is CASSWGFSYEQYF.

A single count supports this clone. The chain combines TRBV6-6 with TRBJ2-3; D is undetermined. The CDR3 covers 16 residues. With 0 bases removed from V and 1 base from J, the gap between germline ends came to 11 bases. Germline V gene sequence: CDR1 MNHNY, CDR2 SVGAGI (reference sequence). The CDR3 coding sequence is TGTGCCAGCAGTTACTCGACCGGGCCGGGCACAGATACGCAGTATTTT. Residues: CASSYSTGPGTDTQYF.

The chain couples TRBV19 to TRBJ2-7; unclear D gene. The CDR3 runs to 17 residues. Germline loops: CDR1 LNHDA, CDR2 SQIVND (reference sequence). Between the trimmed V and J ends, which lost 1 base and 3 bases, there was a span of 19 bases. CDR3 bases: TGTGCCAGTAGTATAGTATCGGGTTCTGGGCCATACTACGAGCAGTACTTC. Amino acid sequence: CASSIVSGSGPYYEQYF.

Regarding this clone: Other DNA sequences of this sample code for an identical CDR3. The V call is TRBV5-1, the J call TRBJ2-3; 9 bases are shared with TRBD1. Germline CDR1 is SGHRS and CDR2 is YFSETQ. The CDR3 totals 15 residues. V shed 2 bases, J shed 3 bases, and the junction held 4 bases outside the gene matches. CDR3 sequence: CASSLQGAGTDTQYF. The CDR3, as DNA: TGCGCCAGCAGCTTACAGGGGGCCGGGACAGATACGCAGTATTTT.

This chain uses TRBV4-3 with TRBJ2-7, with 7 bases fitting TRBD1. The CDR3 is made up of 13 amino acids. V was clipped by 4 bases and J by 6 bases; unmatched bases: 6. The germline gives CDR1 LGHNA, CDR2 YSLEER. CDR3 bases: TGCGCCAGCAGCCTGCTGACAGGGTCCGAGCAGTACTTC. Amino acid sequence: CASSLLTGSEQYF.

CDR3 DNA sequence: TGTGCCAGCAGCACCTCCAGACAGGGCACTGAAGCTTTCTTT. It translates to CASSTSRQGTEAFF. V usage is TRBV7-3 and J usage is TRBJ1-1; TRBD1 agrees at 7 bases. Trimming took 5 bases from V and 4 from J; bases not matched to a gene: 7. Germline CDR1 SGHTA, CDR2 FQGTGA. The CDR3 is made up of 14 amino acids.

This clone was observed once. The chain carries TRBV7-9 and TRBJ2-1, with 11 bases that match TRBD2. Germline V gene lookup returns CDR1 SEHNR and CDR2 FQNEAQ (reference sequence). The CDR3 is 16 residues long. The V gene end was trimmed by 1 base and the J gene end by 7 bases; junction bases not matched to a gene: 6. CDR3 region: CASSLVWGLADNEQFF. CDR3 nucleotide sequence: TGTGCCAGCAGCTTAGTTTGGGGACTAGCGGATAATGAGCAGTTCTTC.

This chain connects TRBV4-3 to TRBJ1-2; no clear D gene. Trimming removed 4 bases from V and 4 bases from J, with 16 bases in between. This CDR3 spans 15 amino acids. CDR1 is LGHNA, CDR2 YSLEER, per germline. The CDR3 spells CASSRAVANLYGYTF. In DNA form, the CDR3 reads TGCGCCAGCAGCCGAGCTGTGGCTAACCTCTATGGCTACACCTTC.